A single T cell receptor beta chain is shown here with its context. These data originate in a study of blood T cell repertoires in COVID-19. This CDR3 is built from 16 residues. Trimming removed 4 bases from V and 4 bases from J; junction bases left unmatched: 10. CDR1 and CDR2 (germline): MDHEN, SYDVKM. In the original workflow: Quantification of nucleated cells was approximated via reference gene primer amplification. Libraries were prepared by immunoSEQ multiplex PCR; TCRdb keeps only in-frame clonotypes and omits some of them. The V and J calls and clone size were taken over from that table, and D and trimming were inferred from the DNA. The sample has roughly 250,000 clones, 65% to 85% seen once.

This TCR derives from a woman in her forties who had recovered from COVID-19. The chain joins TRBV28 to TRBJ2-1; 7 nucleotides match TRBD2. The sequencing sample was made of peripheral blood. DNA for the CDR3: TGTGCCAGCAGTTCCGCCACTGGCGGGGGATACAATGAGCAGTTCTTC. Translating gives CASSSATGGGYNEQFF.